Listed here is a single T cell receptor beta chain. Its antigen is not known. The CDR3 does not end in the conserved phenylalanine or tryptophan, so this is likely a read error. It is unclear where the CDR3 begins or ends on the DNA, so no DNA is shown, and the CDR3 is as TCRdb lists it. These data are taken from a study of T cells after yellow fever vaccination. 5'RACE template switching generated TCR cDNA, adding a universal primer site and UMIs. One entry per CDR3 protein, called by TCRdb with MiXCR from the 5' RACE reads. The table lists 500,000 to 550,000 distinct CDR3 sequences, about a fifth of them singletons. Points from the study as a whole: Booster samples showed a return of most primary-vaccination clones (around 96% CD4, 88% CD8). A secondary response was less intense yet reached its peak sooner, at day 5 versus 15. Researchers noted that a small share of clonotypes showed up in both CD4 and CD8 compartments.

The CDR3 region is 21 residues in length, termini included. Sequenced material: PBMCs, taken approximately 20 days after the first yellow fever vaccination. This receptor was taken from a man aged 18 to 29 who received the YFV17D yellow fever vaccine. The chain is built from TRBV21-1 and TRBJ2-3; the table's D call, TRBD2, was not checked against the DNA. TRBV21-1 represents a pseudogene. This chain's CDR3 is CASSKPPSPDATEHTVDTQYL.